Listed below are T cell receptor beta chains from one sample, sequenced in a study of cytomegalovirus exposure and HLA in healthy donors. Sequencing was performed with immunoSEQ multiplex PCR; in TCRdb, only in-frame clones are kept and a portion is missing. The table includes about 120,000 clones, roughly 80% detected once. Material: PBMCs. The receptors were gathered from a man aged 60 to 75 in good health and CMV-seropositive. Both conserved end residues are part of each CDR3. The D gene is left open where the match is weak. The size of a clone is reported for some rows only, either as once, few or many, or as a class for expanded clones.

v_call	j_call	d_call	clone_size	cdr3_aa	cdr3_nt
TRBV10-2	TRBJ1-2	TRBD1	NA	CASAGQGAGYTF	TGCGCCAGCGCGGGACAGGGGGCTGGCTACACCTTC
TRBV7-2	TRBJ1-2	TRBD1	NA	CASTADRAGGGYTF	TGTGCCAGCACCGCGGACAGGGCCGGGGGTGGCTACACCTTC
TRBV5-1	TRBJ2-7	NA	NA	CASSLEAEARKYF	TGCGCCAGCAGCTTGGAGGCGGAGGCACGAAAGTACTTC
TRBV7-9	TRBJ1-2	NA	NA	CASSLGTGFSYTF	TGTGCCAGCAGCTTAGGTACGGGATTCAGCTACACCTTC
TRBV5-1	TRBJ1-1	TRBD1	once	CASSSSGTGVTEAFF	TGCGCCAGCAGCTCCTCCGGGACAGGCGTCACTGAAGCTTTCTTT
TRBV10-3	TRBJ2-5	TRBD1	NA	CAISTGQGGWETQYF	TGTGCCATCAGTACCGGACAGGGCGGGTGGGAGACCCAGTACTTC
TRBV27	TRBJ2-7	TRBD1	NA	CASSLSVRTGNFWYEQYF	TGTGCCAGCAGTTTATCTGTCAGGACAGGGAACTTCTGGTACGAGCAGTACTTC
TRBV7-9	TRBJ1-6	NA	NA	CSSSLAFPGPWSPLHF	TGTTCCAGCAGCTTAGCGTTCCCAGGCCCTTGGTCACCCCTCCACTTT
TRBV19	TRBJ2-1	TRBD1	NA	CASSFNPDRGHYNEQFF	TGTGCCAGTAGTTTCAACCCTGACAGGGGGCACTACAATGAGCAGTTCTTC
TRBV28	TRBJ2-6	TRBD2	NA	CASSWAPLAGGSSGANVLTF	TGTGCCAGCAGTTGGGCACCGCTAGCGGGAGGGAGCTCTGGGGCCAACGTCCTGACCTTC
TRBV5-1	TRBJ2-2	NA	once	CASSPSRGAGELFF	TGCGCCAGCAGCCCCAGCCGGGGAGCCGGGGAGCTGTTTTTT
TRBV30	TRBJ1-5	NA	few	CAWSGVGGSNQPQHF	TGTGCCTGGAGTGGGGTGGGGGGGAGCAATCAGCCCCAGCATTTT
TRBV28	TRBJ1-2	TRBD1	NA	CASSREGATHNYGYTF	TGTGCCAGCAGCCGGGAGGGGGCGACGCATAACTATGGCTACACCTTC
TRBV27	TRBJ2-7	TRBD2	few	CASSLLLAGIYEQYF	TGTGCCAGCAGTTTACTACTAGCGGGAATCTACGAGCAGTACTTC
TRBV5-5	TRBJ2-3	NA	NA	CASSLLRDRADTQYF	TGTGCCAGCAGCTTGCTGCGGGATCGGGCAGATACGCAGTATTTT
TRBV6-1	TRBJ1-2	NA	NA	CASGPSQGTSYGYTF	TGTGCCAGCGGACCTTCACAGGGTACCAGCTATGGCTACACCTTC
TRBV19	TRBJ1-4	NA	NA	CASSKTGGREKLFF	TGTGCCAGTAGCAAGACGGGGGGGCGGGAAAAACTGTTTTTT
TRBV7-8	TRBJ2-2	NA	NA	CASPGLFGRTGELFF	TGTGCCAGCCCAGGCCTCTTCGGTCGCACCGGGGAGCTGTTTTTT
TRBV6-5	TRBJ1-2	TRBD1	once	CASSTRQGSYGYTF	TGTGCCAGCAGTACCCGACAGGGGAGCTATGGCTACACCTTC
TRBV16	TRBJ2-7	NA	NA	CASSPQFILNEQYF	TGTGCCAGCAGCCCCCAGTTCATCCTCAACGAGCAGTACTTC
TRBV7-8	TRBJ1-2	TRBD1	NA	CASSSRTGYGYTF	TGTGCCAGCAGCTCTCGGACAGGCTATGGCTACACCTTC
TRBV6-1	TRBJ2-1	TRBD2	NA	CASSEVSGGLNEQFF	TGTGCCAGCAGTGAAGTATCGGGGGGGCTCAATGAGCAGTTCTTC
TRBV7-9	TRBJ2-4	TRBD1	few	CASSSPGGGVYF	TGTGCCAGCAGCTCTCCAGGGGGCGGGGTGTACTTC
TRBV5-6	TRBJ1-2	NA	NA	CASTLRRGSGYTF	TGTGCCAGCACCCTACGGAGGGGCTCTGGCTACACCTTC
TRBV18	TRBJ1-1	NA	NA	CASSPVQGMNTEAFF	TGTGCCAGCTCACCGGTTCAGGGAATGAACACTGAAGCTTTCTTT
TRBV5-6	TRBJ2-1	NA	few	CASSLAGSSYNEQFF	TGTGCCAGCAGCTTGGCCGGGAGCTCCTACAATGAGCAGTTCTTC
TRBV27	TRBJ1-1	NA	NA	CASSTGGGTRPFF	TGTGCCAGCAGTACGGGTGGGGGCACTAGGCCTTTCTTT
TRBV5-1	TRBJ2-3	TRBD2	NA	CASSKNPQSGRSDTQYF	TGCGCCAGCAGCAAAAACCCCCAAAGCGGGAGGTCCGATACGCAGTATTTT
TRBV28	TRBJ2-7	NA	NA	CASSLGRRGGSYEQYF	TGTGCCAGCAGTTTAGGTAGGAGGGGGGGATCCTACGAGCAGTACTTC
TRBV23-1	TRBJ1-4	TRBD1	NA	CASTPHLDREGTNEKLFF	TGCGCCAGCACCCCCCACCTGGACAGGGAAGGAACTAATGAAAAACTGTTTTTT
TRBV7-9	TRBJ2-3	NA	NA	CASSSGGEATQYF	TGTGCCAGCAGCTCGGGGGGCGAGGCTACGCAGTATTTT
TRBV7-9	TRBJ1-1	TRBD1	NA	CASSPHPRTGVNTEAFF	TGTGCCAGCAGCCCACATCCTAGGACAGGGGTGAACACTGAAGCTTTCTTT
TRBV5-4	TRBJ2-7	TRBD2	NA	CASSLPLAGNEQYF	TGTGCCAGCAGCTTGCCCCTAGCGGGGAACGAGCAGTACTTC
TRBV27	TRBJ2-1	TRBD2	NA	CASRGTSGRARDEQFF	TGTGCCAGCAGGGGGACTAGCGGGAGGGCCCGTGATGAGCAGTTCTTC
TRBV18	TRBJ1-1	NA	NA	CASSPPGSARGNTEAFF	TGTGCCAGCTCACCACCAGGGAGTGCCCGCGGGAACACTGAAGCTTTCTTT